This entry concerns a single TCR beta chain. Vbeta (60) and Jbeta (13) primers were used in the PCR. Method: immunoSEQ multiplex PCR; TCRdb's copy keeps in-frame clones and lacks some. The sample lists 150,000 or so clones; roughly 80% were seen once. CDR1 and CDR2 (germline): MDHEN, SYDVKM. J lost 6 bases, V lost 10 bases, and 14 bases had no gene match. The CDR3 loop spans 14 amino acids. The data derive from a study of cytomegalovirus exposure and HLA in healthy donors. The chain carries TRBV28 and TRBJ2-7; 8 bases map to TRBD2. The source material was PBMCs. This TCR was sampled from a middle-aged woman in good health and CMV-seropositive. The CDR3 DNA is TGTGCCACCCTCCTGACTAGCGTCCTTAGCGAGCAGTACTTC. Amino acids: CATLLTSVLSEQYF.